These T cell receptor beta chains were read from a single sample in a study of cytomegalovirus exposure and HLA in healthy donors. Profiling relied on immunoSEQ multiplex PCR, and the TCRdb table lists in-frame clones only, not all of them. The sample table includes 130,000 to 150,000 clones. The specimen sequenced was PBMCs. The source of these receptors is a male donor in good health and CMV-seronegative. The CDR3 runs from the conserved cysteine through the conserved F or W. Each record gives: J gene, V gene, D gene, CDR3 DNA, CDR3 protein. D genes are given only for firm matches.

TRBJ2-1 TRBV13 . TGTGCCAGCAGCTTAGAGCAGGGCCCCAATGAGCAGTTCTTC CASSLEQGPNEQFF
TRBJ2-6 TRBV5-4 . TGTGCCAGCAGCGAGCCGGATCAGGGCTCTGGGGCCAACGTCCTGACTTTC CASSEPDQGSGANVLTF
TRBJ1-2 TRBV10-1 . TGCGCCAGCAGTGAGGCGGATAGCTATGGCTACACCTTC CASSEADSYGYTF
TRBJ2-7 TRBV21-1 . TGTGCCAGCAGCCCCCGGGACCAGGGGGCTTACTACGAGCAGTACTTC CASSPRDQGAYYEQYF
TRBJ1-2 TRBV5-6 TRBD1 TGTGCCAGCACCACAGGAAGACAGGGGAGCGGCTACACCTTC CASTTGRQGSGYTF
TRBJ2-7 TRBV6-5 TRBD2 TGTGCCACCAAGGGAGGGGCCGATTCCTACGAGCAGTACTTC CATKGGADSYEQYF
TRBJ1-3 TRBV18 . TGTGCCAGCTCACGCGCGGATAACTCTGGAAACACCATATATTTT CASSRADNSGNTIYF
TRBJ1-2 TRBV6-5 . TGTGCCAGCAGTTACTCGGACTCGGCTAACTATGGCTACACCTTC CASSYSDSANYGYTF
TRBJ1-2 TRBV20-1 TRBD1 TGCAGTGCTTCGACAGGGGTTGGCTACACCTTC CSASTGVGYTF
TRBJ1-5 TRBV4-3 . TGCGCCAGCAGCCAAGATTTTGGGCGCAATCAGCCCCAGCATTTT CASSQDFGRNQPQHF
TRBJ1-1 TRBV6-5 . TGTGCCAGCAGGCGGGGGTCCAAGAACACTGAAGCTTTCTTT CASRRGSKNTEAFF
TRBJ2-7 TRBV5-1 TRBD2 TGCGCCAGCAGCTTTAGCGGGGGGCTCTCCTACGAGCAGTACTTC CASSFSGGLSYEQYF
TRBJ2-6 TRBV30 . TGTGCCTGGAGTCTAGGAGGGGCCAACGTCCTGACTTTC CAWSLGGANVLTF
TRBJ2-1 TRBV7-8 . TGTGCCAGCAGCCCCCTGGACTCCTACATGGCCTACAATGAGCAGTTCTTC CASSPLDSYMAYNEQFF
TRBJ1-5 TRBV5-6 TRBD1 TGTGCCAGCAGCTTGGAAGGGGACAGGGACCTTCAGCCCCAGCATTTT CASSLEGDRDLQPQHF
TRBJ1-1 TRBV5-5 . TGTGCCAGCAGAATATTCCAGGAGGTTACTAACACTGAAGCTTTCTTT CASRIFQEVTNTEAFF
TRBJ1-1 TRBV10-3 TRBD1 TGTGCCATCAGTGAGTCCGGGACAGGGGTTGAAGCTTTCTTT CAISESGTGVEAFF
TRBJ1-2 TRBV28 TRBD1 TGTGCCAGCAGCCACCACCCCGGGACAGGAATCTATGGCTACACCTTC CASSHHPGTGIYGYTF
TRBJ2-7 TRBV19 . TGTGCCAGTAGTATCTCCCGCCCCAGCGAGCAGTACTTC CASSISRPSEQYF
TRBJ2-2 TRBV4-2 TRBD2 TGTGCCAGCAGCAGGGGACTAGCGGAGACCGGGGAGCTGTTTTTT CASSRGLAETGELFF
TRBJ1-1 TRBV25-1 . TGTGCCAGCAGTGATCAGGACACTGAAGCTTTCTTT CASSDQDTEAFF
TRBJ1-3 TRBV19 . TGTGCCAGTAGCAATACCCTCCGGGACTCTGGAAACACCATATATTTT CASSNTLRDSGNTIYF